The clone carrying this T cell receptor (beta chain) has at least ten counts. Its antigen is unidentified. The CDR3 is cut off 3 residues early in the read; its end comes from the germline J gene. The data originate from a study of T cell clonality in common variable immunodeficiency. The study's findings and limits: CVID subjects had higher TCRbeta clonality than healthy controls, most marked in about a third. In common variable immunodeficiency, TCR beta chains reportedly carried fewer deletions and N-nucleotide insertions. The cause of increased CVID clonality remains unclear without subpopulation sequencing.

Germline V lookup: CDR1 LNHDA, CDR2 SQIVND (reference sequence). J was trimmed by 0 bases and V by 5 bases; bases with no gene match: 21. The CDR3 covers 21 residues. Sequencing was performed with immunoSEQ multiplex PCR; in TCRdb, only in-frame clones are kept and a portion is missing. The specimen has tens of thousands of clones, none found just once. Specimen: peripheral blood mononuclear cells. The sequence came from a person aged 18-69 years in good health. The chain carries TRBV19 and TRBJ2-1; the match to TRBD2 covers 8 bases. CDR3 bases read: TGTGCCAGTAGTTTGGGTACAAGCGGGAGAAGGTATGAGTCCTCCTACAATGAG. Amino acid sequence: CASSLGTSGRRYESSYNE. The whole CDR3 region reads CASSLGTSGRRYESSYNEQFF.